This T cell receptor (beta chain) was sequenced for a study of blood T cell repertoires in COVID-19. Losses at the gene ends were 4 bases for V and 0 bases for J; bases not matched to a gene: 6. CDR3 length: 17 residues. The germline CDR1 and CDR2 sequences are LGHNA and YNFKEQ. All enrollees were about 18 to 90 years old and from roughly 22 US areas. This clone was detected once. In the original analysis: Scientists estimated how many nucleated cells there were by amplifying reference gene primers. Method: immunoSEQ multiplex PCR; TCRdb's copy keeps in-frame clones and lacks some. V, J and clone size are taken as reported in that table, and D and trimming were inferred from the DNA itself. The table lists around 100,000 clones, approximately 83% of them singletons.

Sequencing used PBMCs or T cells enriched from blood (not recorded which). This sequence was found in a woman between 45 and 60 years old who had recovered from COVID-19. The rearrangement links TRBV4-2 to TRBJ2-5; 12 bases match TRBD2. In DNA, the CDR3 is TGTGCCAGCAGCCCTAGGACTAGCGGGACGAACCAAGAGACCCAGTACTTC. This codes for CASSPRTSGTNQETQYF.